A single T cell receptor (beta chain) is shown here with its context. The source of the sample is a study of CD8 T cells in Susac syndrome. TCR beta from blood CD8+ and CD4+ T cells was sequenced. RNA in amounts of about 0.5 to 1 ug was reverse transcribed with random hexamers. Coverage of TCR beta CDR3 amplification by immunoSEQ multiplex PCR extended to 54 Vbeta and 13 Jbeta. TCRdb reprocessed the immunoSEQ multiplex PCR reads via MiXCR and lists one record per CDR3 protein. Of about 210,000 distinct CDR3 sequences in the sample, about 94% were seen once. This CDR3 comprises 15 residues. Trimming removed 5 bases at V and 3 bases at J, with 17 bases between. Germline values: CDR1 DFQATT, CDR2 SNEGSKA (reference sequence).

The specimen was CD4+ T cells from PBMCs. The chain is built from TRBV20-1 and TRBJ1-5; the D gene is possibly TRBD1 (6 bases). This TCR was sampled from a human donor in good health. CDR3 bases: TGCAGTGCTCACAGGGAATCTCGCCCCAATCAGCCCCAGCATTTT. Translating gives CSAHRESRPNQPQHF.